This T cell receptor (beta chain) is from a study of CD8 T cells in ankylosing spondylitis. Notes on the study in general: With a CD8+ phenotype, disease-linked clones were relatively rare in peripheral blood. Reported data indicate significant enrichment of disease-linked clones within matched ankylosing spondylitis synovial fluid. Within ankylosing spondylitis blood, a TCR beta motif made up of eight highly homologous variants appeared to be characteristic.

Quantitative 5'-RACE with molecular barcodes produced the TCR beta libraries. TCRdb re-derived calls from the 5' RACE reads in MiXCR, one entry per CDR3 protein. The sample has hundreds of thousands of distinct CDR3 sequences, approximately 12% seen once; the top ten hold approximately 0.5%. With regard to this clonotype: Antigen: not known.

Germline V lookup: CDR1 GTSNPN, CDR2 SVGIG (reference sequence). Trimming removed 1 base at V and 5 bases at J, with 6 bases between. This CDR3 has 12 residues. The chain carries TRBV30 and TRBJ2-1; D uncertain. Sequencing was performed on blood, either unsorted or a sorted T cell fraction (not recorded which). The sequence was obtained from a male donor with ankylosing spondylitis. Here the CDR3 DNA reads TGTGCCTGGAGTGCCACCCACAATGAGCAGTTCTTC. As protein: CAWSATHNEQFF.